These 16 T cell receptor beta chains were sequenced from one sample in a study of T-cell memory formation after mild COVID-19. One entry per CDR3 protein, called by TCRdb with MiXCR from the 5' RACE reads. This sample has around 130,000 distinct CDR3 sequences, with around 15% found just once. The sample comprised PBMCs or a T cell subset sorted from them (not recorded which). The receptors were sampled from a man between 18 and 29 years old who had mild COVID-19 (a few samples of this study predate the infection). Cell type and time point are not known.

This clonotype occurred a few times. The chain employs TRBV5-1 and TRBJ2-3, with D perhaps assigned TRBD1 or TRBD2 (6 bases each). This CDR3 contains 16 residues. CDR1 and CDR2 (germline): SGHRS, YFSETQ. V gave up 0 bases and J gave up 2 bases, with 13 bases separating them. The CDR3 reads CASSLVGGRFTDTQYF. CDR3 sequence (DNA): TGCGCCAGCAGCTTGGTAGGGGGGAGATTCACAGATACGCAGTATTTT.

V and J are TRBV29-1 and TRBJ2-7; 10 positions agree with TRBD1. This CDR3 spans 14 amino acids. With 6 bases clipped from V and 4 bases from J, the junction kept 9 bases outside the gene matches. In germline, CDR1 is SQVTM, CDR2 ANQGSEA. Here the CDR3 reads CSVVTRDRGYEQYV. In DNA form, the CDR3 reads TGCAGCGTAGTTACAAGGGACAGGGGATACGAGCAGTACGTC.

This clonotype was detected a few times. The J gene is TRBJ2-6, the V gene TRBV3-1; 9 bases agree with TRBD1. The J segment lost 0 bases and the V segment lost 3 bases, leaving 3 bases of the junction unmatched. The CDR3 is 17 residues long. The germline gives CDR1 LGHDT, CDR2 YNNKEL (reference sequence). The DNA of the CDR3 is TGTGCCAGCAGCCAGGGGACAGGGAACTCTGGGGCCAACGTCCTGACTTTC. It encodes CASSQGTGNSGANVLTF.

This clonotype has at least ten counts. The CDR3 sequence is CASRDTYNEQFF. The CDR3 DNA reads TGTGCCAGCCGGGACACGTACAATGAGCAGTTCTTC. The gene calls are TRBV6-5 and TRBJ2-1; D is possibly TRBD1 (6 bases). The CDR3 runs 12 residues. Trimming pared 8 bases from V and 4 bases from J, leaving 9 bases between. CDR1 is MNHEY, CDR2 SVGAGI, per germline.

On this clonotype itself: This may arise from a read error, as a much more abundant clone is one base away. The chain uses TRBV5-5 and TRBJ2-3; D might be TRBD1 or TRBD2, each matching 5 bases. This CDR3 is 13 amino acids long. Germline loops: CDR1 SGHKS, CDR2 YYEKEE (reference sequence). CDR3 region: CDSSSAGRDTQYF. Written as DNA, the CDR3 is TGTGACAGCAGCTCCGCAGGGAGAGATACGCAGTATTTT.

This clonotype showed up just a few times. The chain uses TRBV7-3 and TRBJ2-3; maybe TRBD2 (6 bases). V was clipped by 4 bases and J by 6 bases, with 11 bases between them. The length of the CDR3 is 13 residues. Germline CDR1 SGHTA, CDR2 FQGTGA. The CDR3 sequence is CASSSASDDTQYF. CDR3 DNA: TGTGCCAGCAGCTCCGCTAGCGACGATACGCAGTATTTT.

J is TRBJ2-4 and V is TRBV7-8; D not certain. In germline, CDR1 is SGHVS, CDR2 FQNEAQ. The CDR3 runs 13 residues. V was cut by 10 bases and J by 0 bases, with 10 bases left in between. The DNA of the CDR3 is TGTGCCACGGCCTTTCTAGCCAAAAACATTCAGTACTTC. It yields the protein CATAFLAKNIQYF.

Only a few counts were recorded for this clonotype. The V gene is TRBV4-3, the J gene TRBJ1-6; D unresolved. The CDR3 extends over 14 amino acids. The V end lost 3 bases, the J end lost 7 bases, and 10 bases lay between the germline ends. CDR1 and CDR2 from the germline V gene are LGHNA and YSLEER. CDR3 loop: CASSQHSENSPLHF. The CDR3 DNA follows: TGCGCCAGCAGCCAGCACAGCGAAAATTCACCCCTCCACTTT.

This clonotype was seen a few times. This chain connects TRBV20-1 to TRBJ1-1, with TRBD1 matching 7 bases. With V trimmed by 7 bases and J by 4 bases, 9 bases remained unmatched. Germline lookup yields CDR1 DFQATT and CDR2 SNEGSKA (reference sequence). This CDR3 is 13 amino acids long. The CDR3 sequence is CSGQGLMGTEAFF. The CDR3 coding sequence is TGCAGTGGACAGGGTCTTATGGGCACTGAAGCTTTCTTT.

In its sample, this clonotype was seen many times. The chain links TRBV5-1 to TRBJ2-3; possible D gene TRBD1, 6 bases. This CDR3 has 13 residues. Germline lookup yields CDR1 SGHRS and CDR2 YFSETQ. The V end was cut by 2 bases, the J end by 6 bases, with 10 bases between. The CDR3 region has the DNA TGCGCCAGCAGCTTCTGGGGGCGGGATACGCAGTATTTT. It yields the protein CASSFWGRDTQYF.

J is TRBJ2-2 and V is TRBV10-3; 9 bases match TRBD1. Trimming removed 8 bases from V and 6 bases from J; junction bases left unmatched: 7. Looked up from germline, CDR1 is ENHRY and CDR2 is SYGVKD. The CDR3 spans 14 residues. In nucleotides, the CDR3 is TGTGCCATCGGGGACAGGGAGATACCCGGGGAGCTGTTTTTT. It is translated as CAIGDREIPGELFF.

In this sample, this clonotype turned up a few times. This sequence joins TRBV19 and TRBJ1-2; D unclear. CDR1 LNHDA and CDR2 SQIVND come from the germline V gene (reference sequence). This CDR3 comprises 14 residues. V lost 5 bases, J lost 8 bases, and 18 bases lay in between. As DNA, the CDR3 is TGTGCCAGTAGTGGCCGAAGTATGGCGGTGGGCTACACCTTC. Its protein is CASSGRSMAVGYTF. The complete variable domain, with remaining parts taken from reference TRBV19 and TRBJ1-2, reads DGGITQSPKYLFRKEGQNVTLSCEQNLNHDAMYWYRQDPGQGLRLIYYSQIVNDFQKGDIAEGYSVSREKKESFPLTVTSAQKNPTAFYLCASSGRSMAVGYTFGSGTRLTVV.

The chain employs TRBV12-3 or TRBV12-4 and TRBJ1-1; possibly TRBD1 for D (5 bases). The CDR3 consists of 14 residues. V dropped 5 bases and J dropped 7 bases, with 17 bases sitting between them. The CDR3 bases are TGTGCCAGCAGTCAAACTGTGGCAGGGAATGAAGCTTTCTTT. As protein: CASSQTVAGNEAFF.

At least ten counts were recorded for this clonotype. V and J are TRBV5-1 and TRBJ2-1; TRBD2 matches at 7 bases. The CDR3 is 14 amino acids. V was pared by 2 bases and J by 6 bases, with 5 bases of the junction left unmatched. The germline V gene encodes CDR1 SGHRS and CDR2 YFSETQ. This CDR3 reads CASSFVLASNEQFF. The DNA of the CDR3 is TGCGCCAGCAGCTTCGTACTAGCGAGCAATGAGCAGTTCTTC.

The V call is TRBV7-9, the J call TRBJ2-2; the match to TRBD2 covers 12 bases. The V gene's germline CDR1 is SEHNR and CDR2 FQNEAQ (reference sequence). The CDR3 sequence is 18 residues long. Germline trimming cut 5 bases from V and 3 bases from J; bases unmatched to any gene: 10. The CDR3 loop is CASSPTPSGGAHTGELFF. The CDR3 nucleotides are TGTGCCAGCAGCCCTACCCCTAGCGGGGGGGCACACACCGGGGAGCTGTTTTTT. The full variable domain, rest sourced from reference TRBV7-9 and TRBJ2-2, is DTGVSQNPRHKITKRGQNVTFRCDPISEHNRLYWYRQTLGQGPEFLTYFQNEAQLEKSRLLSDRFSAERPKGSFSTLEIQRTEQGDSAMYLCASSPTPSGGAHTGELFFGEGSRLTVL.

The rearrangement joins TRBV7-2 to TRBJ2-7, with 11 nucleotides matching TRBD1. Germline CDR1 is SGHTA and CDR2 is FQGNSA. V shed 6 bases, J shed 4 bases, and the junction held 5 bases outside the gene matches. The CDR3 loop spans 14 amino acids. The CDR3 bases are TGTGCCAGCAGTCGGACAGGGGGCTCGTACGAGCAGTACGTC. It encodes CASSRTGGSYEQYV.